The present T cell receptor (beta chain) was sequenced within a study of vaccination and CD4 T cells after COVID-19 (dated by TCRdb to 2022 to 2024). General notes on the study: Every convalescent patient had a positive nasal swab PCR test for SARS-CoV-2, with mild disease in nine or ten patients and severe disease in one. The convalescent cohort included six males and four females, with two Hispanic individuals, seven Caucasians, two Asians and one multiracial person. Two doses of either the Pfizer-BioNTech BNT162b2 vaccine (n=8) or the Moderna mRNA-1273 vaccine (n=2) were administered to participants. Post-COVID blood samples from convalescent patients were collected a median of about 100 days after diagnosis, with a range of roughly 35 to 161 days. Post-vaccine blood samples were obtained a median of around 74 days after the second vaccine dose, with a range of about 12 to 241 days. Overlapping spike peptide pools from SARS-CoV-2 and from the common cold coronaviruses HCoV-NL63, HCoV-OC43 and HCoV-229E were used as culture stimuli. Control cultures received a CEFX viral epitope pool as the positive control, an HIV-1 Nef peptide pool as the negative control, or no peptide. In over 8 COVID-19 convalescent patients and a handful of infection-naive healthy vaccine recipients, researchers compared the spike-specific CD4+ TCR repertoire from before mRNA vaccination with the repertoire from after.

Libraries were built with PCR. TCR sequencing of DNA from cultured CD4+ T cells used the Oncomine TCR Beta short-read assay at the Johns Hopkins FTIC core. The QIAamp micro DNA kit was used to extract genomic DNA from the cultured CD4+ T cells. Oncomine TCR Beta libraries made from cultured CD4+ T cells were pooled using unique dual indexes and sequenced on an Illumina iSeq 100. Turning to the authors' computational methods: Non-productive sequences were removed, and CDR3s not starting with C, not ending with F or W, or shorter than 7 amino acids were discarded. Antigen-specific clonotypes were identified with the MANAFEST web application by comparing peptide-stimulated wells with reference and other culture wells. For a clone to be called positive, the clone needed an FDR below 0.05, an odds ratio above 5, and a productive frequency above 0.1% in at least two of three replicate wells. Cross-reactive clonotypes were defined as significantly expanded in both SARS-CoV-2 spike wells and at least one common cold coronavirus spike condition. Similarity between CDR3 sequences was evaluated in R version 3.6.1 using Levenshtein distances (stringdist) and unrooted phylogenetic trees (ape). TCRdb redid the processing of the public reads, applying fastp at Q25 and MiXCR, and retained in-frame beta chains. One record per CDR3 amino acid sequence lists the most common genes and DNA. The V and J calls reflect TCRdb's pipeline rather than the authors' work. For this sample the table gives 3,500 to 4,000 distinct CDR3 sequences, of which over 15% were detected only once. More than 12% of the sample comes from the top ten.

Note on this clonotype: It has no known antigen specificity. Base quality data are lacking; no much larger clone is found one base away.

Taken with the paper, the label for treatment or condition translates to: roughly nine-day PBMC culture with coronavirus spike peptide pools or control peptides (ViraFEST assay). To expand antigen-specific T cells with peptide pools and then pick out the expanded clonotypes through TCR sequencing, the study relied on the ViraFEST assay. Positive SARS-CoV-2 PCR tests in the convalescent patients dated from March to December 2020, before Alpha, Beta and Delta variants emerged in the United States. Each well held 2 million to 2.5 million PBMCs cultured with 9 to 10 ug/ml peptide pools in IMDM containing roughly 5% human AB serum and around 10 IU/ml IL-2. Half of the culture medium was replaced with fresh IL-2-containing medium on days 3 and 7. CD4+ T cells were isolated after approximately 10 days of culture through negative selection using the EasySep CD4+ T cell isolation kit. Ficoll-Paque Plus gradient centrifugation was used to isolate PBMCs from whole blood, and the isolated PBMCs were then either used fresh or cryopreserved at -140C. Each culture condition was generally run in triplicate wells.

Here is what the overall study found, with its caveats: The number of convalescent patients in the study was relatively small, and the study did not examine early timepoints following natural infection. In convalescent patients, a median around 84% of post-vaccine SARS-CoV-2-reactive clones were detected only after vaccination, and vaccine-specific priming was suggested by this finding. Nearly all vaccine-specific clones in convalescent patients (304 of 307) were mono-reactive for SARS-CoV-2 spike rather than cross-reactive with common cold coronaviruses. An increase in the median number of SARS-CoV-2-reactive clonotypes from approximately 21 after infection to roughly 38 after vaccination was observed, but the change was not found to be significant.

The sequenced sample was CD4+ T cells from blood, cultured in vitro. The TCR sequence derives from a human donor who had recovered from COVID-19.

The encoded CDR3 is CASSSPVQCQRAEAFF. The DNA sequence is TGTGCCAGCAGCTCCCCCGTCCAATGCCAGCGCGCTGAAGCTTTCTTT. The chain is assembled from TRBV6-1 and TRBJ1-1; confidence is insufficient to name the D gene. Between the V and J ends, shortened by 6 bases and 6 bases respectively, the junction contains 23 bases. The CDR3 goes from the cysteine to the phenylalanine over 16 residues. Only CDR3 DNA remains: 48 bases, in frame from the first base. Looking up the germline V gene yields CDR1 MNHNS and CDR2 SASEGT.